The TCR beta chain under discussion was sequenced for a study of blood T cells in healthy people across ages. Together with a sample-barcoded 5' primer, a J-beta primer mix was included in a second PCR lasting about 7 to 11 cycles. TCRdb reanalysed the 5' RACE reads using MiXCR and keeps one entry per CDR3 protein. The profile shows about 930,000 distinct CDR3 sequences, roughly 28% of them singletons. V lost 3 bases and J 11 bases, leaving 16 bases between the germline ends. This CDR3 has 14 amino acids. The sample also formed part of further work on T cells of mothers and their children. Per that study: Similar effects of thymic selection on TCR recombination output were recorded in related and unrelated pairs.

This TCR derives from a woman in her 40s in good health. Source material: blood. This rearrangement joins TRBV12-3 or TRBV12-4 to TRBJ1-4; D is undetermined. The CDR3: CASSFLGPPAKLFF. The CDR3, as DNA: TGTGCCAGCAGTTTTCTAGGGCCACCGGCGAAACTGTTTTTT.